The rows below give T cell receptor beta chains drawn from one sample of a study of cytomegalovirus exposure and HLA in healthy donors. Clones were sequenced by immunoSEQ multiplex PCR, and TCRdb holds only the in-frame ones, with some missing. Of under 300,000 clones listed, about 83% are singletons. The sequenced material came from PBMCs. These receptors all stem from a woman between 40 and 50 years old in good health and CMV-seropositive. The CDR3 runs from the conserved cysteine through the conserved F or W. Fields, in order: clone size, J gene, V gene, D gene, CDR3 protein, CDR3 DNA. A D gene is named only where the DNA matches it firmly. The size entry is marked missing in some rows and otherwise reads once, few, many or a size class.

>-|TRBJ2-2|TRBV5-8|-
CASSLYRNTGELFF
TGTGCCAGCAGCTTATACAGGAACACCGGGGAGCTGTTTTTT
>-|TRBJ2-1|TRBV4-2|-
CASSQRETQPEFF
TGTGCCAGCAGCCAAAGAGAGACACAGCCAGAGTTCTTC
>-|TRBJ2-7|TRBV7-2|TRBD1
CASSLQGDYEQYF
TGTGCCAGCAGCTTACAGGGGGACTACGAGCAGTACTTC
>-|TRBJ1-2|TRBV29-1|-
CSARVGVYGYTF
TGCAGCGCCCGGGTGGGAGTCTATGGCTACACCTTC
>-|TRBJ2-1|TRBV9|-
CASSVGGSTDEQFF
TGTGCCAGCAGCGTAGGCGGCTCCACGGATGAGCAGTTCTTC
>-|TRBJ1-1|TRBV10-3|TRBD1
CASGTASPNTEAFF
TGTGCCTCTGGGACAGCTTCTCCGAACACTGAAGCTTTCTTT
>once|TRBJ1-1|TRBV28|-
CASSASGTWAFF
TGTGCCAGCAGTGCCTCCGGGACTTGGGCTTTCTTT
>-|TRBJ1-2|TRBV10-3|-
CAISESSGGKYGYTF
TGTGCCATCAGTGAGTCGTCGGGAGGAAAGTATGGCTACACCTTC
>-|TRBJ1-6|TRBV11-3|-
CASSLGGTSNSPLHF
TGTGCCAGCAGCTTGGGGGGGACCAGCAATTCACCCCTCCACTTT
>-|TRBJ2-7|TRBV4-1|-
CASSQTVRQASYEQYF
TGCGCCAGCAGCCAAACCGTAAGACAGGCCTCCTACGAGCAGTACTTC
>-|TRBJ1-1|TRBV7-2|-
CASSLEVAGLGTEAFF
TGTGCCAGCAGCTTAGAGGTGGCAGGGCTGGGGACTGAAGCTTTCTTT
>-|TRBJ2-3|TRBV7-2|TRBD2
CASSLAWTSGSGDTQYF
TGTGCCAGCAGCTTAGCCTGGACTAGCGGGAGTGGAGATACGCAGTATTTT
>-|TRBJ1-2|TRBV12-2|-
CASRLPGIDNYGYTF
TGTGCAAGTCGCTTACCAGGGATAGATAACTATGGCTACACCTTC
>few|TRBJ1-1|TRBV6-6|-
CASTDGGGTEAFF
TGTGCCAGCACCGACGGGGGGGGCACTGAAGCTTTCTTT
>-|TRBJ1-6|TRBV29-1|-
CSELTLGGSSYNSPLHF
TGCAGCGAACTCACCCTTGGGGGCAGCTCCTATAATTCACCCCTCCACTTT
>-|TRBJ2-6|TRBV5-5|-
CASSLFQGLSSGANVLTF
TGTGCCAGCAGCTTGTTTCAGGGGTTGAGCTCTGGGGCCAACGTCCTGACTTTC
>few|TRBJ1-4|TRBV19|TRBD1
CASRPGGSEKLFF
TGTGCCAGTAGGCCAGGGGGCAGTGAAAAACTGTTTTTT
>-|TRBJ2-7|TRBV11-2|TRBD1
CASGRDRVYEQYF
TGTGCCAGCGGCCGGGACAGGGTCTACGAGCAGTACTTC
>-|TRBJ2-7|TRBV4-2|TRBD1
CASSPTGESYEQYF
TGTGCCAGCAGTCCAACAGGGGAGTCCTACGAGCAGTACTTC
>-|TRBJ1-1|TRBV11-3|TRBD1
CASSSGQDTEAFF
TGTGCCAGCAGCTCTGGACAGGACACTGAAGCTTTCTTT
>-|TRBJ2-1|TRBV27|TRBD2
CASSLGTSGINEQFF
TGTGCCAGCAGTTTAGGGACTAGCGGGATCAATGAGCAGTTCTTC
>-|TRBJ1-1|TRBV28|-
CASRTGGLDTEAFF
TGTGCCAGCCGCACGGGGGGGCTAGACACTGAAGCTTTCTTT
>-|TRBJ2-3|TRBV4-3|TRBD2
CASSQDTWTSGRASGTDTQYF
TGCGCCAGCAGCCAAGATACCTGGACTAGCGGGAGGGCCTCTGGCACAGATACGCAGTATTTT